The TCR beta chain under discussion was sequenced for a study of cytomegalovirus exposure and HLA in healthy donors. The study's findings and limits: Accounts indicate the classifier identified cytomegalovirus status with strong specificity and sensitivity. Among TCR beta chains, those listed as cytomegalovirus-associated numbered around 180.

A multiplex PCR was run with 60 Vbeta primers and 13 Jbeta primers. The assay was immunoSEQ multiplex PCR, and TCRdb's table has in-frame clones only and misses some. In all, the sample yields around 130,000 clones. Turning to this clone: Its antigen remains unknown. Other DNA sequences in the same sample also yield this CDR3.

The CDR3 has 14 amino acids. Trimming removed 5 bases at V and 5 bases at J, with 12 bases between. Germline CDR1 and CDR2: MNHEY and SVGAGI. The receptor's source is a woman in her 40s in good health and CMV-seronegative. Sequencing was performed on PBMCs. V gene TRBV6-5 combines with J gene TRBJ1-4, with a weak D call TRBD1 (6 bases). CDR3 bases: TGTGCCAGCAGTCGGACAGTTAACAATGAAAAACTGTTTTTT. Its translation is CASSRTVNNEKLFF.